This T cell receptor beta chain was documented in a study of response to subunit inactivated influenza vaccine. The study's findings and limits: Researchers suggested that each seasonal influenza vaccination recruits few new T cells.

From germline, CDR1 is LGHDT and CDR2 YNNKEL (reference sequence). Trimming shortened V by 0 bases and J by 1 base, and 8 bases separated the two germline ends. CDR3 length equals 15 residues. Turning to this clonotype: Its antigen is not identified.

A single record per CDR3 protein comes from TCRdb applying MiXCR to the RT-PCR reads. Of around 530,000 distinct CDR3 sequences listed, about 15% were seen once; the top ten hold less than 4%. The rearrangement joins TRBV3-1 to TRBJ2-3; no clear D. The sample here was CD4+ T cells sorted from PBMCs, taken less than 30 months after vaccination. The receptor was derived from a man aged 45 to 70 who received an inactivated influenza vaccine. The CDR3 sequence: CASSQDGPCTDTQYF. The CDR3 DNA sequence: TGTGCCAGCAGCCAAGATGGCCCCTGCACAGATACGCAGTATTTT.